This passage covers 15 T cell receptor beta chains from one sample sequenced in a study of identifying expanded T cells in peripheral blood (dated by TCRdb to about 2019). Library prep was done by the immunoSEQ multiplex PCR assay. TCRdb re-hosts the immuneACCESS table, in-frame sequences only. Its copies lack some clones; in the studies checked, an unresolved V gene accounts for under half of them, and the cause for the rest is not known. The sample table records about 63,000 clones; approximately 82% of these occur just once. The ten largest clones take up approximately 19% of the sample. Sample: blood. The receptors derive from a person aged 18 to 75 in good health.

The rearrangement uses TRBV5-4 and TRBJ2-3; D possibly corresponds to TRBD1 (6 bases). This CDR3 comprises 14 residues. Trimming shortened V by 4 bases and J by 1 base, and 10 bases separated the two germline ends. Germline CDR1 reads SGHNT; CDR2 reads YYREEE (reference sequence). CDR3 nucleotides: TGTGCCAGCAGCAGCAGGGGCGGCACAGATACGCAGTATTTT. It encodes CASSSRGGTDTQYF.

This CDR3 reads CASSLGDRESGNTIYF. In DNA, the CDR3 is TGTGCCAGCAGCTTGGGGGACAGGGAAAGTGGAAACACCATATATTTT. The chain uses TRBV5-8 and TRBJ1-3; 9 nucleotides align to TRBD1. The CDR3 has 16 residues. Germline lookup yields CDR1 SGHTS and CDR2 YDEGEE. Losses at the gene ends were 0 bases for V and 3 bases for J; bases not matched to a gene: 4.

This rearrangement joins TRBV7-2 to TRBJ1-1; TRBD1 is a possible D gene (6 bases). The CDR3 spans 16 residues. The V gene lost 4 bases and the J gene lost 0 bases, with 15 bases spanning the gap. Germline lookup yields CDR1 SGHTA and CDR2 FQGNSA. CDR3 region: CASSSTGFSMNTEAFF. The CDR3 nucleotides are TGTGCCAGCAGCTCAACAGGGTTTAGTATGAACACTGAAGCTTTCTTT.

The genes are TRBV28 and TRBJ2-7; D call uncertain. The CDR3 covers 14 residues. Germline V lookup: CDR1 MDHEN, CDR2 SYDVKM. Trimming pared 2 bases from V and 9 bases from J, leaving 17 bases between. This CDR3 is CASSLMSTPNGQYF. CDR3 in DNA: TGTGCCAGCAGTTTAATGTCGACTCCCAACGGGCAGTACTTC.

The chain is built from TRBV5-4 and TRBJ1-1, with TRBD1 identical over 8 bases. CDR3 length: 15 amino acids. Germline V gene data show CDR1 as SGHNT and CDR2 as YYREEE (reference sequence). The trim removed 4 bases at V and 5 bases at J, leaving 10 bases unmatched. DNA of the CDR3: TGTGCCAGCAGCCCCCCGACAGGGGAGGGGACTGAAGCTTTCTTT. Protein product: CASSPPTGEGTEAFF.

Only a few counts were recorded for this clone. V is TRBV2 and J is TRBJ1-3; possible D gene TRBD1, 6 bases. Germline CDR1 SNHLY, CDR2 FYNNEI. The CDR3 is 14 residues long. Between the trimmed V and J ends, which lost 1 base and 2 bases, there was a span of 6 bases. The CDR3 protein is CASSEGTAGNTIYF. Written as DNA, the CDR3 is TGTGCCAGCAGTGAAGGGACAGCTGGAAACACCATATATTTT. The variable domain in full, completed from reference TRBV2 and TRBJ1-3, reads EPEVTQTPSHQVTQMGQEVILRCVPISNHLYFYWYRQILGQKVEFLVSFYNNEISEKSEIFDDQFSVERPDGSNFTLKIRSTKLEDSAMYFCASSEGTAGNTIYFGEGSWLTVV.

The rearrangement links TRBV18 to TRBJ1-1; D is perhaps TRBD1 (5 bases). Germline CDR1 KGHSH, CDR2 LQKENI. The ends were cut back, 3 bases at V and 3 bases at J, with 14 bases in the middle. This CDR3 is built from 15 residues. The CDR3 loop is CASSPQHPRDTEAFF. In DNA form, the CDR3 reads TGTGCCAGCTCACCTCAACACCCCAGGGACACTGAAGCTTTCTTT.

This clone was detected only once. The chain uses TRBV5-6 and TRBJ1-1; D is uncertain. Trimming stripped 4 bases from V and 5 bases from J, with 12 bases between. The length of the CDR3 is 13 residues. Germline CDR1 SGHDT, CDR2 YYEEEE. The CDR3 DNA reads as TGTGCCAGCAGCAACAAGCCGGGGACTGAAGCTTTCTTT. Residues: CASSNKPGTEAFF.

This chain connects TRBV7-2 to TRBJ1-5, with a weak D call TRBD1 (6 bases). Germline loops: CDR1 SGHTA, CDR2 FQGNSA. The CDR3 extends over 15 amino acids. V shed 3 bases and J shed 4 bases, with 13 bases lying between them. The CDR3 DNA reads TGTGCCAGCAGCTTCGCGGGGGGCTTTAATCAGCCCCAGCATTTT. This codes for CASSFAGGFNQPQHF.

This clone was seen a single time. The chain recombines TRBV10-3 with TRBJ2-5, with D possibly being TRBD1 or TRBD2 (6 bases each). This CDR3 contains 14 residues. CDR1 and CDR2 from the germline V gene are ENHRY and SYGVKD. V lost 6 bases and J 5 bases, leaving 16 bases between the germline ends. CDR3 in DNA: TGTGCCATCAGCAACCGAGGGGGGAGGGAGACCCAGTACTTC. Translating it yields CAISNRGGRETQYF.

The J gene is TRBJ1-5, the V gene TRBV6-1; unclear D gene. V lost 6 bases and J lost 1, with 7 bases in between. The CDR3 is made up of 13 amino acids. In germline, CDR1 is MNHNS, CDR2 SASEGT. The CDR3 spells CASSLQSNQPQHF. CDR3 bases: TGTGCCAGCAGCTTACAGAGCAATCAGCCCCAGCATTTT.

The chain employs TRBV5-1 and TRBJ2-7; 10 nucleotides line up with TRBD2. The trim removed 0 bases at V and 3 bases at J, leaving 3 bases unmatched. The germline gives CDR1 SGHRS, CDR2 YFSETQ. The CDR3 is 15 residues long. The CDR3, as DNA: TGCGCCAGCAGCTTGGGGCTAGCGGGAGACTACGAGCAGTACGTC. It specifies CASSLGLAGDYEQYV.

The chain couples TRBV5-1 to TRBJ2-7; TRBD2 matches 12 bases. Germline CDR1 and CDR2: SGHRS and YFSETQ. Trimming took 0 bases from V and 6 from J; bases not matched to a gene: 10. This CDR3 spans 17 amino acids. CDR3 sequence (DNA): TGCGCCAGCAGCTTGGTGCTAGCGGGAGGGCAAAGACGCGAGCAGTACTTC. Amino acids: CASSLVLAGGQRREQYF.

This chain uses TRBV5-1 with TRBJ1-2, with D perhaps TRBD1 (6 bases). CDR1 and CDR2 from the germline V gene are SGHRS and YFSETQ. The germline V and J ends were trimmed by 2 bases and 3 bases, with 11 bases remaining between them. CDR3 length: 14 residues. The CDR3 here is CASSFGGADYGYTF. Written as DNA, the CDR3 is TGCGCCAGCAGCTTCGGGGGCGCGGACTATGGCTACACCTTC.

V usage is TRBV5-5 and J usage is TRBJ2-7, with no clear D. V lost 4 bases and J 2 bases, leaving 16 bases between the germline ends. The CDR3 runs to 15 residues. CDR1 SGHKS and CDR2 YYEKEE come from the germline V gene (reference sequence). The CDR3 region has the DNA TGTGCCAGCAGCCCTGTTTATTTGGTCGCCTACGAGCAGTACTTC. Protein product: CASSPVYLVAYEQYF. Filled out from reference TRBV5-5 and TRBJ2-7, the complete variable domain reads DAGVTQSPTHLIKTRGQQVTLRCSPISGHKSVSWYQQVLGQGPQFIFQYYEKEERGRGNFPDRFSARQFPNYSSELNVNALLLGDSALYLCASSPVYLVAYEQYFGPGTRLTVT.